Below, 8 T cell receptor beta chains from the same sample are listed, as sequenced in a study of shared clonotypes between healthy human individuals. The table came from immunoSEQ multiplex PCR; TCRdb's copy has only in-frame clones and leaves some out. This sample has more than 2,000,000 clones; 90% to 95% occur once, and the top ten carry about 0.13%. The specimen was naive CD4+ T cells sorted from blood. Subset indicated: CD45RA+ positively selected. These receptors were collected from a man aged 18-30 years in good health.

V is TRBV15 and J is TRBJ2-3, with TRBD2 identical over 11 bases. Trimming took 3 bases from V and 6 from J; bases not matched to a gene: 8. The CDR3 extends over 16 amino acids. Germline-derived CDR1 and CDR2 are LNHNV and YYDKDF (reference sequence). CDR3 DNA sequence: TGTGCCACCAGCAGGCTAGCGGGGGGCGTCACTGATACGCAGTATTTT. It translates to CATSRLAGGVTDTQYF.

The gene calls are TRBV6-6 and TRBJ2-7; TRBD1 agrees at 9 bases. The CDR3 totals 14 residues. V shed 6 bases, J shed 3 bases, and the junction held 6 bases outside the gene matches. CDR1 is MNHNY, CDR2 SVGAGI, per germline (reference sequence). In nucleotides, the CDR3 is TGTGCCAGCAGCGTGGGGGACAGGGACTACGAGCAGTACTTC. Its protein product is CASSVGDRDYEQYF.

This chain joins TRBV7-6 and TRBJ2-2; TRBD1 aligns across 10 bases. Germline values: CDR1 SGHVS, CDR2 FNYEAQ. With 5 bases clipped from V and 0 bases from J, the junction kept 3 bases outside the gene matches. The CDR3 is 16 amino acids. The CDR3 sequence: CASSRGQGANTGELFF. As DNA, the CDR3 is TGTGCCAGCAGCCGTGGACAGGGGGCGAACACCGGGGAGCTGTTTTTT.

A remark on this clone: The junction shows a germline mismatch at one end, possibly a read error. This chain links TRBV7-7 with TRBJ2-5; 11 bases align to TRBD2. Germline V gives CDR1 SSHAT, CDR2 FNYEAQ (reference sequence). The CDR3 loop spans 15 amino acids. CDR3 bases: TGTGCTAGCAGCCCACTAGCGGGAGCTTTGGAGACCCAGTACTTC. Residues: CASSPLAGALETQYF. Together with reference TRBV7-7 and TRBJ2-5, the CDR3 gives the full variable domain: GAGVSQSPRYKVTKRGQDVTLRCDPISSHATLYWYQQALGQGPEFLTYFNYEAQPDKSGLPSDRFSAERPEGSISTLTIQRTEQRDSAMYRCASSPLAGALETQYFGPGTRLLVL.

The V and J genes are TRBV13 and TRBJ1-2; no reliable D call. CDR3 size: 13 residues. The ends were cut back, 1 base at V and 0 bases at J, with 3 bases in the middle. From germline, CDR1 is PRHDT and CDR2 FYEKMQ (reference sequence). The CDR3 nucleotides are TGTGCCAGCAGCTTAGCTGCTAACTATGGCTACACCTTC. Translated: CASSLAANYGYTF.

As to this clone: Germline is not matched at one junction end, which may reflect a read error. The J gene is TRBJ2-5, the V gene TRBV7-7, with 11 bases that match TRBD1. The germline gives CDR1 SSHAT, CDR2 FNYEAQ (reference sequence). The CDR3 is 15 amino acids. In DNA, the CDR3 is TGTGCTAGCAGCTTAGGCGGGGACAGGGGGGAGACCCAGTACTTC. Its translation: CASSLGGDRGETQYF.

The J gene is TRBJ2-1, the V gene TRBV6-6, with 13 bases identical to TRBD2. CDR1 and CDR2 (germline): MNHNY, SVGAGI (reference sequence). The V segment lost 6 bases and the J segment 8 bases; nucleotides outside the gene matches: 4. CDR3 length: 14 amino acids. DNA of the CDR3: TGTGCCAGCAGCCGGACTAGCGGGAGCTATGAGCAGTTCTTC. It is translated as CASSRTSGSYEQFF.

As DNA, the CDR3 is TGCGCCAGCAGTGACCCGGGGGGTGAGCAGTTCTTC. Translation gives CASSDPGGEQFF. The chain links TRBV10-1 to TRBJ2-1; TRBD2 matches at 7 bases. Trimming removed 3 bases from V and 9 bases from J; junction bases left unmatched: 2. The length of the CDR3 is 12 residues. The germline V gene encodes CDR1 WNHNN and CDR2 SYGVQD (reference sequence).